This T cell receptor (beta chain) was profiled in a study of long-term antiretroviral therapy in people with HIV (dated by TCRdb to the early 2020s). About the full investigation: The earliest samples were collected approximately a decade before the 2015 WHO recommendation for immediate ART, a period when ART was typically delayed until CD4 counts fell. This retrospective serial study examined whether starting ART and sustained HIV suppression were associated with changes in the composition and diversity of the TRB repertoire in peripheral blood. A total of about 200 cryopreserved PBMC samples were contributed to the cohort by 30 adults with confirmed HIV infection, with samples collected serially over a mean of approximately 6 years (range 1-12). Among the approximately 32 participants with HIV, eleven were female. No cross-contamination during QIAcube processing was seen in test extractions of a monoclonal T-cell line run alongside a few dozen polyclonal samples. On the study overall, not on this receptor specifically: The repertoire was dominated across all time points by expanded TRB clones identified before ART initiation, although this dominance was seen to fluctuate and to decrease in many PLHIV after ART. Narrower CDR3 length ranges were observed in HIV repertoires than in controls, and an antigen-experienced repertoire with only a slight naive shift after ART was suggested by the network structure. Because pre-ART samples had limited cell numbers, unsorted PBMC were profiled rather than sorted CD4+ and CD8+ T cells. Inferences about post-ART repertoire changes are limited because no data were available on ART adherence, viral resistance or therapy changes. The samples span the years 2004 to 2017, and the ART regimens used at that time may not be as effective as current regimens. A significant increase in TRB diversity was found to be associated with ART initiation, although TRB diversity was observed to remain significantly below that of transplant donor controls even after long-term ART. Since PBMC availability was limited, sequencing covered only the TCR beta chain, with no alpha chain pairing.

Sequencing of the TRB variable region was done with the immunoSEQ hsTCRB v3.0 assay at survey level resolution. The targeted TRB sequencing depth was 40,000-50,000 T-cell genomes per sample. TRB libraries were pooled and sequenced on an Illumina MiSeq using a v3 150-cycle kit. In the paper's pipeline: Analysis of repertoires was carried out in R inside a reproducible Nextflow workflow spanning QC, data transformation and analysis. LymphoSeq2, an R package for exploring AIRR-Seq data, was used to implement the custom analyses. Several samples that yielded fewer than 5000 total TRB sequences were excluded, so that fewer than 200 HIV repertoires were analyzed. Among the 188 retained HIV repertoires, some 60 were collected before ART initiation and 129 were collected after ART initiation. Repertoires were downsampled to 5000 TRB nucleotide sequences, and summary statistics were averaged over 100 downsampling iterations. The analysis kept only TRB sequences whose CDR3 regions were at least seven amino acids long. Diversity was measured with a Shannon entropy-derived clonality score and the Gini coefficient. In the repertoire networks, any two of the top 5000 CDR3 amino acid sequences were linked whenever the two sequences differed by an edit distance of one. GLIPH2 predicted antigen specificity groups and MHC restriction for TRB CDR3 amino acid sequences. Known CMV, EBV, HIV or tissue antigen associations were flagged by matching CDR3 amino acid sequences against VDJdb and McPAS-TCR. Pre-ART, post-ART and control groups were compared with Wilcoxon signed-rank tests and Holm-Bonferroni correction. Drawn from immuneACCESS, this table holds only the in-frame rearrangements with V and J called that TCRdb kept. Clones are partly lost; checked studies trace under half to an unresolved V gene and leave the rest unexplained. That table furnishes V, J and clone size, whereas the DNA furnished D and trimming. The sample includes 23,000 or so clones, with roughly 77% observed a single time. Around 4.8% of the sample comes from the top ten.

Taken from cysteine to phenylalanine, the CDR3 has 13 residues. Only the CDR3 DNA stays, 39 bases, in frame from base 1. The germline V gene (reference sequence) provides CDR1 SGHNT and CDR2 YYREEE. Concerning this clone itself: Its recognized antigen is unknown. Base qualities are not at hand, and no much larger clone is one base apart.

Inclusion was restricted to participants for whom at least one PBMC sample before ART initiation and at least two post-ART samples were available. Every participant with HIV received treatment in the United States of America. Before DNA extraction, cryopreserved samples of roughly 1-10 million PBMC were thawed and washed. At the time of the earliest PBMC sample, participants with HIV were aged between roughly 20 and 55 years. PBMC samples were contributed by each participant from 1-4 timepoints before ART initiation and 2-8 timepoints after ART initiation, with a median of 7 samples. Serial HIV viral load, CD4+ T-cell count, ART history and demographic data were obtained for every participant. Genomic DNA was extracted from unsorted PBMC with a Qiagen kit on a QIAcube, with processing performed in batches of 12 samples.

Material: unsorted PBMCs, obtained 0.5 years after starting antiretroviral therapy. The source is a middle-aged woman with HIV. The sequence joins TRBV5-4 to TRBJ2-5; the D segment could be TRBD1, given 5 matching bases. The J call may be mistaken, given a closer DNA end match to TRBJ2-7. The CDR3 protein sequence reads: CASSLGQGREQYF. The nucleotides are TGTGCCAGCAGCTTAGGGCAGGGCCGCGAGCAGTACTTC.